The 15 T cell receptor beta chains below all came from one sample that was sequenced in a study of neoadjuvant anti-PD-1 for oral cavity cancer. Profiled with immunoSEQ multiplex PCR; TCRdb holds only in-frame clones, not every one. Altogether approximately 8,000 clones are present, about 53% being singletons, with the ten largest covering 12%. The sequenced sample was tumor tissue, obtained before nivolumab (anti-PD-1) treatment. The receptors were gathered from a person between 40 and 79 years old with oral cavity squamous cell carcinoma.

The J gene is TRBJ1-4, the V gene TRBV18; TRBD1 matches 7 bases. With 3 bases clipped from V and 6 bases from J, the junction kept 13 bases outside the gene matches. This CDR3 region has 17 residues. The germline gives CDR1 KGHSH, CDR2 LQKENI. CDR3 nucleotide sequence: TGTGCCAGCTCACCCCCTGACAGGGCAAAGAGGGATGAAAAACTGTTTTTT. Translating it yields CASSPPDRAKRDEKLFF.

This clone came up a few times. The chain carries TRBV9 and TRBJ2-1; D is possibly TRBD2 (6 bases). The V gene lost 4 bases and the J gene lost 5 bases, with 22 bases spanning the gap. The length of the CDR3 is 17 residues. CDR1 and CDR2 (germline): SGDLS, YYNGEE. The CDR3 loop reads CASSPYVGVAADNEQFF. In DNA form, the CDR3 reads TGTGCCAGCAGCCCCTACGTAGGGGTAGCGGCTGACAATGAGCAGTTCTTC.

This clone is labeled as medium-sized. The V call is TRBV5-1, the J call TRBJ2-3; D is tentatively TRBD1 or TRBD2 (5 bases each). From germline, CDR1 is SGHRS and CDR2 YFSETQ. The CDR3 spans 15 residues. Trimming cost V 7 bases and J 3 bases, with 18 bases left between them. CDR3 nucleotide sequence: TGCGCCAGCTACCCGACGAGGGGCGAGACAGATACGCAGTATTTT. Translation gives CASYPTRGETDTQYF.

This rearrangement joins TRBV20-1 to TRBJ2-7, with D possibly called TRBD1 or TRBD2 (5 bases each). Between the trimmed V and J ends, which lost 3 bases and 5 bases, there was a span of 5 bases. Per germline, CDR1 DFQATT and CDR2 SNEGSKA (reference sequence). There are 10 residues in the CDR3. CDR3 protein: CSARGDEQYF. CDR3 nucleotide sequence: TGCAGTGCTAGGGGGGACGAGCAGTACTTC.

The chain has TRBV6-1 and TRBJ2-7, with D perhaps assigned TRBD1 or TRBD2 (5 bases each). V was pared by 6 bases and J by 2 bases, with 5 bases between. This CDR3 comprises 11 residues. The germline CDR1 and CDR2 sequences are MNHNS and SASEGT. The CDR3 region is CASRGAYEQYF. The CDR3 coding sequence is TGTGCCAGCAGGGGGGCCTACGAGCAGTACTTC.

This chain joins TRBV7-9 and TRBJ2-5; no reliable D call. V dropped 5 bases and J dropped 5 bases, with 9 bases sitting between them. This CDR3 comprises 12 residues. Germline V lookup: CDR1 SEHNR, CDR2 FQNEAQ (reference sequence). CDR3 sequence: CASSATWETQYF. The DNA of the CDR3 is TGTGCCAGCAGCGCAACGTGGGAGACCCAGTACTTC. Using reference TRBV7-9 and TRBJ2-5 for the parts outside the CDR3, the full variable domain is DTGVSQNPRHKITKRGQNVTFRCDPISEHNRLYWYRQTLGQGPEFLTYFQNEAQLEKSRLLSDRFSAERPKGSFSTLEIQRTEQGDSAMYLCASSATWETQYFGPGTRLLVL.

This clone is a singleton in its sample. Here the CDR3 DNA reads TGTGCCAGCAGCTTGCCCTCTCGGGGAGCGGGTGAAGCTTTCTTT. Amino acids: CASSLPSRGAGEAFF. This sequence joins TRBV7-6 and TRBJ1-1, with no clear D. Germline V CDR1 and CDR2: SGHVS, FNYEAQ. The CDR3 runs 15 residues. Trimming pared 3 bases from V and 7 bases from J, leaving 18 bases between. Using reference TRBV7-6 and TRBJ1-1 for the parts outside the CDR3, the full variable domain is GAGVSQSPRYKVTKRGQDVALRCDPISGHVSLYWYRQALGQGPEFLTYFNYEAQQDKSGLPNDRFSAERPEGSISTLTIQRTEQRDSAMYRCASSLPSRGAGEAFFGQGTRLTVV.

The genes are TRBV11-3 and TRBJ2-1; D is possibly TRBD1 (5 bases). Per germline, CDR1 SGHNT and CDR2 YENEEA. The V gene lost 2 bases and the J gene lost 0 bases, with 8 bases spanning the gap. The CDR3 spans 15 residues. The CDR3 protein is CASSLTGSSYNEQFF. The CDR3 coding sequence is TGTGCCAGCAGCTTAACAGGAAGCTCCTACAATGAGCAGTTCTTC.

This clone has only a few counts. The chain employs TRBV5-1 and TRBJ1-5; D remains unclear. V shed 5 bases and J shed 0 bases, with 6 bases lying between them. Germline assignment: CDR1 SGHRS and CDR2 YFSETQ. This CDR3 comprises 13 residues. CDR3 DNA sequence: TGCGCCAGCAGAGAGGGTAGCAATCAGCCCCAGCATTTT. Protein sequence: CASREGSNQPQHF.

This clone was counted only a few times. The chain recombines TRBV2 with TRBJ2-3; D may be TRBD1 (6 bases). This CDR3 contains 17 residues. The V gene lost 6 bases and the J gene lost 0 bases, with 19 bases spanning the gap. CDR1 is SNHLY and CDR2 is FYNNEI in the germline V gene. The CDR3: CASSRGAREPSTDTQYF. As DNA, the CDR3 is TGTGCCAGCAGCAGGGGAGCTAGGGAGCCTAGCACAGATACGCAGTATTTT.

In its sample, this clone was seen a few times. The rearrangement joins TRBV2 to TRBJ2-2, with 9 bases matching TRBD1. CDR1 SNHLY and CDR2 FYNNEI come from the germline V gene. J was trimmed by 2 bases and V by 0 bases; bases with no gene match: 4. The CDR3 contains 17 residues. CDR3 nucleotides: TGTGCCAGCAGTGAAGCCCCGGGACAGGGAAACACCGGGGAGCTGTTTTTT. It codes for CASSEAPGQGNTGELFF.

The genes are TRBV27 and TRBJ2-4; either TRBD1 or TRBD2 may supply D (6 bases each). The ends were cut back, 2 bases at V and 6 bases at J, with 20 bases in the middle. The germline gives CDR1 MNHEY, CDR2 SMNVEV (reference sequence). The CDR3 totals 17 residues. The CDR3 sequence is CASSLGGGPGWGNIQYF. The CDR3, as DNA: TGTGCCAGCAGTTTAGGAGGGGGACCTGGGTGGGGAAACATTCAGTACTTC.

This chain links TRBV7-9 with TRBJ2-2, with 12 nucleotides matching TRBD1. V lost 4 bases, J lost 5 bases, and 8 bases stayed unmatched. Germline values: CDR1 SEHNR, CDR2 FQNEAQ (reference sequence). The CDR3 runs to 17 residues. In DNA, the CDR3 is TGTGCCAGCAGCTCGGGACAGGGGGCGCGTGAGACCGGGGAGCTGTTTTTT. This translates into CASSSGQGARETGELFF.

V and J are TRBV30 and TRBJ2-1; 7 nucleotides align to TRBD2. Germline lookup yields CDR1 GTSNPN and CDR2 SVGIG (reference sequence). V was pared by 5 bases and J by 10 bases, with 5 bases of the junction left unmatched. This CDR3 is 11 amino acids long. CDR3: CAWGRGGEQFF. CDR3 DNA sequence: TGTGCCTGGGGGAGGGGAGGGGAGCAGTTCTTC. Full variable domain (rest looked up from reference TRBV30 and TRBJ2-1): SQTIHQWPATLVQPVGSPLSLECTVEGTSNPNLYWYRQAAGRGLQLLFYSVGIGQISSEVPQNLSASRPQDRQFILSSKKLLLSDSGFYLCAWGRGGEQFFGPGTRLTVL.

This rearrangement joins TRBV10-3 to TRBJ2-7; unclear D gene. The V gene's germline CDR1 is ENHRY and CDR2 SYGVKD. Deletions cut 2 bases from V and 2 bases from J, with 4 bases between. This CDR3 is built from 12 residues. The CDR3 region has the DNA TGTGCCATCAGTGAGGAGACCTACGAGCAGTACTTC. Translated, it gives CAISEETYEQYF.